The 7 T cell receptor beta chains presented below share a single source sample, sequenced in a study of T cells in Graves' hyperthyroidism and ophthalmopathy. RNA transcripts served as the template for amplifying TCR beta CDR3 regions. The HTBI primer set drove a first-round RT-PCR of the TCR CDR3. Each CDR3 protein gets one entry after TCRdb re-called the multiplex PCR reads with MiXCR. The profile shows about 520,000 distinct CDR3 sequences, approximately 25% of them singletons. Specimen: blood. These receptors came from a woman aged 25 to 39 with Graves' ophthalmopathy.

The rearrangement uses TRBV5-1 and TRBJ2-4; D is undetermined. The CDR3 runs to 20 residues. The germline V and J ends were trimmed by 4 bases and 0 bases, with 26 bases remaining between them. Germline lookup yields CDR1 SGHRS and CDR2 YFSETQ. The CDR3 region is CASSLPSLGPEPLAKNIQYF. CDR3 nucleotides: TGCGCCAGCAGCCTCCCCAGTTTAGGGCCAGAACCGCTAGCCAAAAACATTCAGTACTTC.

This chain uses TRBV6-1 with TRBJ1-2; no clear D. Germline V gives CDR1 MNHNS, CDR2 SASEGT. Trimming took 6 bases from V and 4 from J, leaving 9 bases between them. This CDR3 comprises 12 residues. The chain's CDR3 is CASRQSLYGYTF. The CDR3 DNA reads as TGTGCCAGCAGACAGTCCCTCTATGGCTACACCTTC.

The chain uses TRBV11-3 and TRBJ2-7; 7 nucleotides align to TRBD2. Unmatched junction bases numbered 11, after V lost 4 bases and J lost 11 bases. Germline loops: CDR1 SGHNT, CDR2 YENEEA. This CDR3 is 13 amino acids long. CDR3 residues: CASSSGLQETKYF. Written as DNA, the CDR3 is TGTGCCAGCAGCTCGGGACTACAAGAGACCAAGTACTTC.

This clonotype was seen a few times. This chain uses TRBV12-3 or TRBV12-4 with TRBJ1-2; D gene uncertain. V lost 3 bases and J 7 bases, leaving 9 bases between the germline ends. The CDR3 contains 12 residues. The CDR3 DNA is TGTGCCAGCAGTTTTAGGTATTTTGGCTACACCTTC. Its protein is CASSFRYFGYTF.

V and J are TRBV30 and TRBJ2-2; D remains unclear. Germline V gene sequence: CDR1 GTSNPN, CDR2 SVGIG (reference sequence). V lost 3 bases, J lost 4 bases, and 9 bases lay in between. CDR3 length equals 13 residues. The CDR3 DNA reads TGTGCCTGGAGAGGGCTGACCACCGGGGAGCTGTTTTTT. Amino acids: CAWRGLTTGELFF.

This clonotype was seen a handful of times. Its ends do not fully match the called genes, so a read error is possible. The gene calls are TRBV18 and TRBJ1-1; D not certain. There are 14 residues in the CDR3. Germline CDR1 KGHSH, CDR2 LQKENI. The CDR3 is CASSFQVQRTEACF. DNA of the CDR3: TGTGCCAGCTCATTCCAGGTCCAGAGGACTGAAGCTTGCTTT.

This clonotype was found many times. A clone one base away is much larger, so this may be a read error. The rearrangement joins TRBV6-1 to TRBJ1-1, with a tentative D call TRBD1 (5 bases). This CDR3 is 13 amino acids long. Germline assignment: CDR1 MNHNS and CDR2 SASEGT. V was pared by 2 bases and J by 6 bases, with 10 bases between. The CDR3: CASSEQGSAEAFF. The CDR3 DNA follows: TGTGCCAGCAGTGAACAGGGTTCCGCTGAAGCTTTCTTT.